These 19 T cell receptor beta chains share one sample of origin, sequenced in a study of T cell repertoires in cytomegalovirus infection. TCRdb processed the reads anew with MiXCR; each CDR3 protein has one entry. This table holds tens of thousands of distinct CDR3 sequences, more than 15% found once. Which antigens these TCRs recognize remains unknown. The sample in question was CD8+ T cells from cultured PBMCs, obtained from culture after CMV antigen stimulation. The receptors stem from a human donor in good health (CMV status not recorded). Some clones in this sample may be carry-over from other donors' samples.

The chain has TRBV12-3 or TRBV12-4 and TRBJ2-6; tentatively, D is TRBD1 or TRBD2 (5 bases each). The length of the CDR3 is 15 residues. Trimming took 6 bases from V and 4 from J, leaving 13 bases between them. The CDR3: CASRSVREGANVLTF. As DNA, the CDR3 is TGTGCCAGCAGATCTGTCAGGGAGGGGGCCAACGTCCTGACTTTC.

The table lists this clonotype with a few counts. The CDR3 loop reads CASSLGPAIQHF. The CDR3 DNA follows: TGTGCCAGCAGCTTAGGGCCAGCCATCCAGCATTTT. This sequence joins TRBV7-9 and TRBJ1-5, with D uncertain. Trimming took off 1 base at V and 12 bases at J, with 10 bases between the two ends. CDR3 size: 12 residues. Germline lookup yields CDR1 SEHNR and CDR2 FQNEAQ (reference sequence).

The rearrangement links TRBV20-1 to TRBJ1-5; TRBD1 matches 7 bases. Trimming cost V 0 bases and J 5 bases; bases outside gene matches: 1. Germline V lookup: CDR1 DFQATT, CDR2 SNEGSKA (reference sequence). CDR3 length equals 13 residues. The CDR3 DNA sequence: TGCAGTGCTAGAGACAGGGGGTATCAGCCCCAGCATTTT. Its protein product is CSARDRGYQPQHF.

This clonotype appeared a few times. This sequence joins TRBV27 and TRBJ2-2, with D perhaps matching TRBD2 (6 bases). V gave up 3 bases and J gave up 4 bases, with 12 bases separating them. Germline V gives CDR1 MNHEY, CDR2 SMNVEV (reference sequence). The CDR3 runs to 15 residues. CDR3: CASSFRGSSTGELFF. CDR3 in DNA: TGTGCCAGCAGTTTTCGGGGGAGCTCCACCGGGGAGCTGTTTTTT.

In DNA form, the CDR3 reads TGTGCCAGCATAGGTATGGGACGGATTTATAATTCACCCCTCCACTTT. Protein sequence: CASIGMGRIYNSPLHF. The chain combines TRBV2 with TRBJ1-6, with a possible D match to TRBD1 (5 bases). This CDR3 has 16 amino acids. V was clipped by 7 bases and J by 4 bases, with 17 bases between them. CDR1 is SNHLY and CDR2 is FYNNEI in the germline V gene. Based on the CDR3 plus reference TRBV2 and TRBJ1-6, the full variable domain is EPEVTQTPSHQVTQMGQEVILRCVPISNHLYFYWYRQILGQKVEFLVSFYNNEISEKSEIFDDQFSVERPDGSNFTLKIRSTKLEDSAMYFCASIGMGRIYNSPLHFGNGTRLTVT.

This clonotype was observed a handful of times. The chain uses TRBV14 and TRBJ2-1; D is possibly TRBD2 (5 bases). Trimming took 0 bases from V and 6 from J, leaving 12 bases between them. Germline values: CDR1 SGHDN, CDR2 FVKESK. The CDR3 spans 15 residues. The CDR3 sequence: CASSQDTGSANEQFF. In DNA form, the CDR3 reads TGTGCCAGCAGCCAAGATACGGGATCGGCCAATGAGCAGTTCTTC.

This clonotype was seen once. The chain couples TRBV6-1 to TRBJ1-1; 10 bases agree with TRBD1. This CDR3 is 13 amino acids long. V shed 6 bases, J shed 5 bases, and the junction held 3 bases outside the gene matches. Germline assignment: CDR1 MNHNS and CDR2 SASEGT. The CDR3 nucleotides are TGTGCCAGCAGATGGACAGGGGGGACTGAAGCTTTCTTT. Amino acids: CASRWTGGTEAFF.

CDR3 amino acids: CASSPPGGNLYEQYF. The CDR3 DNA follows: TGTGCCAGCTCACCACCGGGGGGAAATCTTTACGAGCAGTACTTC. The chain carries TRBV18 and TRBJ2-7; D is perhaps TRBD2 (6 bases). V was clipped by 0 bases and J by 4 bases, with 13 bases between them. Looked up from germline, CDR1 is KGHSH and CDR2 is LQKENI. This CDR3 has 15 residues.

This clonotype appeared a few times. The chain joins TRBV29-1 to TRBJ1-2; TRBD1 might be the D (5 bases). This CDR3 comprises 12 residues. Germline lookup yields CDR1 SQVTM and CDR2 ANQGSEA. V lost 0 bases, J lost 6 bases, and 8 bases lay in between. The DNA of the CDR3 is TGCAGCGTTGAAGATCGGGGGGATGGCTACACCTTC. Protein: CSVEDRGDGYTF.

This clonotype was seen a handful of times. The chain uses TRBV7-6 and TRBJ2-1; 8 bases line up with TRBD2. The CDR3 spans 15 residues. J gave up 3 bases and V 5 bases, and 6 bases lay outside the gene matches. Germline loops: CDR1 SGHVS, CDR2 FNYEAQ. The DNA of the CDR3 is TGTGCCAGCAGCCTCAAGCGGGAGTACTACAATGAGCAGTTCTTC. Its protein product is CASSLKREYYNEQFF.

This clonotype was recorded once. The chain couples TRBV7-3 to TRBJ2-1; perhaps D is TRBD1 or TRBD2 (5 bases each). The CDR3 spans 13 residues. CDR1 is SGHTA and CDR2 is FQGTGA in the germline V gene. V was shortened by 1 base and J by 8 bases, with 9 bases between the two germline ends. The CDR3 sequence is CASSLNVGDEQFF. CDR3 bases: TGTGCCAGCAGCTTAAATGTGGGGGATGAGCAGTTCTTC.

This clonotype has ten or more counts. The rearrangement links TRBV7-9 to TRBJ2-7; D gene unclear. The V end lost 4 bases, the J end lost 0 bases, and 10 bases lay between the germline ends. The CDR3 is 14 amino acids. Germline V CDR1 and CDR2: SEHNR, FQNEAQ (reference sequence). CDR3 amino acids: CASSSALSSYEQYF. The CDR3 region has the DNA TGTGCCAGCAGCTCGGCCTTAAGCTCCTACGAGCAGTACTTC.

This clonotype was seen a handful of times. This sequence joins TRBV7-2 and TRBJ2-2; tentatively, D is TRBD1 (6 bases). The CDR3 sequence is 14 residues long. In germline, CDR1 is SGHTA, CDR2 FQGNSA. Trimming stripped 3 bases from V and 7 bases from J, with 12 bases between. In DNA, the CDR3 is TGTGCCAGCAGCTTCCTAAGGGGGAACGGGGAGCTGTTTTTT. Its protein is CASSFLRGNGELFF.

The chain combines TRBV6-5 with TRBJ1-1, with D unresolved. The ends were cut back, 0 bases at V and 4 bases at J, with 6 bases in the middle. The CDR3 covers 13 residues. The germline gives CDR1 MNHEY, CDR2 SVGAGI. DNA of the CDR3: TGTGCCAGCAGTTACTCGCGCCCCACTGAAGCTTTCTTT. Translation: CASSYSRPTEAFF.

V usage is TRBV7-9 and J usage is TRBJ2-1; TRBD1 is a possible D gene (5 bases). Germline V CDR1 and CDR2: SEHNR, FQNEAQ (reference sequence). Trimming cost V 2 bases and J 9 bases, with 14 bases left between them. The length of the CDR3 is 14 residues. This CDR3 reads CASSLSSFQGEQFF. CDR3 nucleotides: TGTGCCAGCAGCTTATCCTCATTTCAGGGTGAGCAGTTCTTC.

About this clonotype itself: A junction end diverges from the germline sequence, so it may reflect a read error. The chain joins TRBV29-1 to TRBJ2-1, with TRBD2 matching 13 bases. Germline lookup yields CDR1 SQVTM and CDR2 ANQGSEA. The CDR3 totals 16 residues. CDR3 protein: CGVDVPGTSGVNEQFF. As DNA, the CDR3 is TGCGGCGTTGATGTCCCCGGGACTAGCGGGGTCAATGAGCAGTTCTTC.

This clonotype showed up just a few times. The chain uses TRBV19 and TRBJ2-6, with a weak D call TRBD2 (5 bases). The length of the CDR3 is 13 residues. Germline V gene data show CDR1 as LNHDA and CDR2 as SQIVND (reference sequence). The germline V and J ends were trimmed by 7 bases and 6 bases, with 10 bases remaining between them. The chain's CDR3 is CASTGSMANVLTF. For the CDR3, the DNA is TGTGCCAGTACTGGGAGCATGGCCAACGTCCTGACTTTC.

The chain joins TRBV2 to TRBJ1-4, with a weak D call TRBD1 (6 bases). Germline CDR1 reads SNHLY; CDR2 reads FYNNEI. The CDR3 sequence is 15 residues long. V lost 5 bases and J lost 2, with 12 bases in between. The CDR3 sequence is CASSSQGKTNEKLFF. CDR3 coding DNA: TGTGCCAGCAGTAGTCAGGGGAAGACTAATGAAAAACTGTTTTTT.

The J gene is TRBJ2-5, the V gene TRBV7-8, with TRBD1 identical over 8 bases. CDR3 length equals 14 residues. Trimming removed 4 bases from V and 4 bases from J; junction bases left unmatched: 5. From germline, CDR1 is SGHVS and CDR2 FQNEAQ. This CDR3 is CASSSPRGRETQYF. CDR3 nucleotide sequence: TGTGCCAGCAGCTCCCCCAGGGGGCGAGAGACCCAGTACTTC. The complete variable domain, with remaining parts taken from reference TRBV7-8 and TRBJ2-5, reads GAGVSQSPRYKVAKRGQDVALRCDPISGHVSLFWYQQALGQGPEFLTYFQNEAQLDKSGLPSDRFFAERPEGSVSTLKIQRTQQEDSAVYLCASSSPRGRETQYFGPGTRLLVL.